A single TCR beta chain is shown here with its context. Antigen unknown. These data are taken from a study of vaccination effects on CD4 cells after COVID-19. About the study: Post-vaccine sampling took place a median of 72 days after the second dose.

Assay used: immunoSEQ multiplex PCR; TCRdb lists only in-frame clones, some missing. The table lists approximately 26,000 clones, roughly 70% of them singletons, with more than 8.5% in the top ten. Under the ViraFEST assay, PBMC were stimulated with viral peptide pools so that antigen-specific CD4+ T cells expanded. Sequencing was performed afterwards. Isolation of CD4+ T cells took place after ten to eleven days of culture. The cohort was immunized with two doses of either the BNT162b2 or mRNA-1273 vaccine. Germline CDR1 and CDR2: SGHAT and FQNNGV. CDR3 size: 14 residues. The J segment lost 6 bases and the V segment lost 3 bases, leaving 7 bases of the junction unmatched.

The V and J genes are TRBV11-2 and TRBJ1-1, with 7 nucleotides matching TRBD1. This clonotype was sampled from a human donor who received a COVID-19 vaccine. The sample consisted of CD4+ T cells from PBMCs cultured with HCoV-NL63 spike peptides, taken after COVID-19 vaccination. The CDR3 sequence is CASSLEWTGAEAFF. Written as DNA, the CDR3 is TGTGCCAGCAGCTTGGAGTGGACAGGAGCTGAAGCTTTCTTT.